This TCR beta chain was documented in a study of blood T cell dynamics during melanoma immunotherapy (TCRdb year 2020). For the study in its entirety: Patients with metastatic melanoma were treated with first-line pembrolizumab or nivolumab plus ipilimumab as standard of care in the United Kingdom. The training cohort was made up of consecutive patients, while a further independent group of patients from the same centre was pooled to form an external validation set. Peripheral T cell receptor repertoires of metastatic melanoma patients were profiled before and after one cycle of checkpoint inhibitor therapy to find early correlates of response. On the study overall, not on this receptor specifically: The study could not determine whether the T cell clones driving repertoire changes were melanoma-specific or reflected general immune activation. The relatively small sample size was acknowledged as a potential limitation on generalization of the results. Patients who later achieved disease control showed a bifurcated PBMC repertoire reorganization at W3, with increased clonality or increased diversity, unlike progressors.

Based on the germline V gene (reference sequence), the CDR1 and CDR2 sequences are SGHNT and YYREEE. Including cysteine and phenylalanine, the CDR3 has 16 amino acids. Of all the DNA, just the CDR3 is kept, 48 bases in frame from base 1. The germline V and J ends show losses of 0 bases and 7 bases respectively, and no gene match explains 11 bases of the junction. A remark on this clone: Its antigen is currently not known. No much larger clone exists at a distance of one base, and base qualities are not known.

For every bulk PBMC sample, a fixed 350 ng of DNA was loaded. TCR beta CDR3 sequences were amplified from genomic DNA using the immunoSEQ TCRb Assay kit according to manufacturer instructions. The KAPA Library Quantification Kit for Illumina platforms was used to quantify pooled libraries by qPCR. Pooled libraries were sequenced on an Illumina NextSeq 500, clustered at roughly 0.6-1.2 pM. The paper's processing steps were these. TCR data were analyzed with immunoSEQ ANALYZER and the R LymphoSeq package. A rearrangement efficiency score was calculated as productive divided by the sum of productive and non-productive CDR3 sequences. Clonality was assessed using the Gini coefficient and diversity using the Renyi index at alpha=1, with pairwise comparisons between timepoints within each patient. Clonal relatedness used an edit distance of 3, and repertoire similarity used the Bhattacharyya coefficient, both computed in LymphoSeq. To classify response, a linear discriminant analysis based on week-3 changes in clonality and diversity was built using the R MASS and caret packages. TCRdb's version of the immuneACCESS table is confined to in-frame rearrangements and falls short of the full clone set. An unresolved V gene accounts for under half of the shortfall where checked; the remainder is of unknown origin. V, J and clone size derive from that table, while D and trimming were established from the DNA sequence. The sample table lists some 13,000 clones, 75% to 90% of them with a count of one. Less than 6% of the sample goes to the ten largest clones.

The time point label for this specimen denotes: week 3, after first cycle of checkpoint inhibitor. Blood samples were collected before treatment (T0) and at week 3 (W3), after the first cycle of checkpoint blockade. Except for a couple of patients with rapid clinical progression, response was assessed 12 weeks after the first infusion by RECIST 1.1; disease control meant complete response, partial response or stable disease. Patients were excluded for prior systemic cancer treatment, concomitant immunosuppressant therapy or synchronous other active malignancies. Both bulk PBMC and plasma cell-free DNA were sequenced for TCR beta so that circulating cells and T cell turnover could be tracked. Lymphoprep and SepMate tubes were used to isolate PBMC from blood, and red cell lysis was then performed. QIAamp DNA Blood Mini kits were used to extract DNA from PBMC and sorted T cell subsets.

The sample here was blood, taken from a patient treated with checkpoint blockade. This sequence originates from a human donor with melanoma. The chain links TRBV5-4 with TRBJ1-1, with 8 middle bases fitting TRBD1. The CDR3 reads CASSLAGGRGRDEAFF. The nucleotide sequence reads TGTGCCAGCAGCTTGGCAGGTGGCAGGGGGCGCGATGAAGCTTTCTTT.